The sequence of this T cell receptor (beta chain) was determined in a study of CD8 T cells in Susac syndrome. Overall study results and limits: As acknowledged by the study, its TCR sequencing and HLA analysis included a relatively small number of individuals.

RNA totalling roughly 0.45 to 1 ug underwent reverse transcription with random hexamers. TCR beta CDR3 was amplified by immunoSEQ multiplex PCR. This amplification extended across 54 Vbeta and 13 Jbeta segments. Via MiXCR, TCRdb re-called the immunoSEQ multiplex PCR reads, giving one row per CDR3 protein. The table includes about 60,000 distinct CDR3 sequences, 94% detected once. With 4 bases removed from V and 1 base from J, the gap between germline ends came to 17 bases. Germline loops: CDR1 KGHDR, CDR2 SFDVKD. This CDR3 spans 17 amino acids. As for this clonotype: Its antigen remains unidentified.

The TCR sequence derives from a human donor with multiple sclerosis. The rearrangement joins TRBV24-1 to TRBJ2-3, with D tentatively TRBD1 or TRBD2 (5 bases each). Sequencing was performed on CD8+ T cells from PBMCs. The CDR3: CATSEPRTRDGTDTQYF. The CDR3, as DNA: TGTGCCACCAGTGAACCCCGGACTCGGGACGGCACAGATACGCAGTATTTT.